This TCR beta chain was sequenced in a study of blood T cells in healthy people across ages. This CDR3 is 14 amino acids long. Germline V CDR1 and CDR2: SGHRS, YFSETQ. Deletions cut 0 bases from V and 6 bases from J, with 10 bases between. Next came a second PCR, run for roughly 7 to 12 cycles, which used a sample-barcoded 5' primer along with a J-beta primer mix. Unique molecular identifiers of 12 random nucleotides labeled each cDNA. TCRdb passed the 5' RACE reads through MiXCR, listing each CDR3 protein once. The table has 1,300,000 or so distinct CDR3 sequences, around 59% seen once. On this clonotype: The antigen is unknown.

General study results and limits: A roughly linear age-dependent decrease characterized TCR beta diversity per million T cells.

The V and J genes are TRBV5-1 and TRBJ2-1; D not resolved. This receptor was identified in a man aged 18 to 29 in good health. What was sequenced was blood. Here the CDR3 DNA reads TGCGCCAGCAGCTTGGCCGAAAGTCTCAATGAGCAGTTCTTC. As protein: CASSLAESLNEQFF.